These T cell receptor beta chains were read from a single sample in a study of shared clonotypes between healthy human individuals. Clones were read by immunoSEQ multiplex PCR, and TCRdb kept only the in-frame ones, dropping some. Of about 480,000 clones listed, around 74% are singletons. The specimen sequenced was PBMCs. The receptor set was obtained from a woman aged 40 to 50 in good health. Some clones in this sample may be carry-over from other donors' samples. Both conserved end residues are part of each CDR3. The order of the fields is clone size, D gene, V gene, J gene, CDR3 protein, CDR3 DNA. A D gene is named only where the DNA matches it firmly. The size of a clone is reported for some rows only, either as once, few or many, or as a class for expanded clones.

abundance: NA; d_gene: TRBD1; v_gene: TRBV7-3; j_gene: TRBJ2-7; CDR3aa: CASSPGQGYEQYF; CDR3nt: TGTGCCAGCAGCCCCGGACAGGGGTACGAGCAGTACTTC
abundance: NA; d_gene: NA; v_gene: TRBV6-1; j_gene: TRBJ2-5; CDR3aa: CASSVWGRGEAETQYF; CDR3nt: TGTGCCAGCAGTGTATGGGGGCGCGGGGAGGCAGAGACCCAGTACTTC
abundance: NA; d_gene: NA; v_gene: TRBV7-2; j_gene: TRBJ2-7; CDR3aa: CASSAEARGEQYF; CDR3nt: TGTGCCAGCAGCGCGGAGGCTCGGGGCGAGCAGTACTTC
abundance: NA; d_gene: TRBD1; v_gene: TRBV30; j_gene: TRBJ2-5; CDR3aa: CAWRGQGPETQYF; CDR3nt: TGTGCCTGGCGGGGACAGGGCCCAGAGACCCAGTACTTC
abundance: NA; d_gene: TRBD2; v_gene: TRBV6-6; j_gene: TRBJ2-7; CDR3aa: CASGSGSRDEQYF; CDR3nt: TGTGCCAGCGGCAGCGGGAGTCGCGACGAGCAGTACTTC
abundance: NA; d_gene: TRBD2; v_gene: TRBV6-5; j_gene: TRBJ2-1; CDR3aa: CASSSIAGGRGEQFF; CDR3nt: TGTGCCAGCAGTTCCATAGCGGGAGGGCGGGGTGAGCAGTTCTTC
abundance: NA; d_gene: NA; v_gene: TRBV18; j_gene: TRBJ1-5; CDR3aa: CASSPGYGGDNQPQHF; CDR3nt: TGTGCCAGCTCACCAGGGTATGGGGGTGACAATCAGCCCCAGCATTTT
abundance: NA; d_gene: TRBD1; v_gene: TRBV6-5; j_gene: TRBJ2-1; CDR3aa: CASSRPGQGYNEQFF; CDR3nt: TGTGCCAGCAGTAGACCGGGACAGGGCTACAATGAGCAGTTCTTC
abundance: NA; d_gene: NA; v_gene: TRBV30; j_gene: TRBJ2-5; CDR3aa: CAWSVRLGWGETQYF; CDR3nt: TGTGCCTGGAGTGTAAGGCTCGGCTGGGGAGAGACCCAGTACTTC
abundance: many; d_gene: NA; v_gene: TRBV5-1; j_gene: TRBJ2-7; CDR3aa: CASSLGPRTGYEQYF; CDR3nt: TGCGCCAGCAGCTTGGGCCCTCGGACGGGCTACGAGCAGTACTTC
abundance: NA; d_gene: NA; v_gene: TRBV6-5; j_gene: TRBJ2-7; CDR3aa: CASSPRRHEQYF; CDR3nt: TGTGCCAGCAGCCCCCGGAGGCACGAGCAGTACTTC